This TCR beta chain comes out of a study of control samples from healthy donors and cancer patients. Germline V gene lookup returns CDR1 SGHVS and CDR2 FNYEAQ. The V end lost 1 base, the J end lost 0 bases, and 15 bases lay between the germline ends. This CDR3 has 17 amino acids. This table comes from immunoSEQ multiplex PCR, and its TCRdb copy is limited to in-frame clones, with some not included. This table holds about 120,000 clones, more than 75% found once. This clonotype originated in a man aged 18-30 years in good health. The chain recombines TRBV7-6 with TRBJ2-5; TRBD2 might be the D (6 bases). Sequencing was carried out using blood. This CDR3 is CASSLEGPSAYQETQYF. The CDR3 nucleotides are TGTGCCAGCAGCTTAGAAGGGCCTAGCGCGTACCAAGAGACCCAGTACTTC.